Below, 20 T cell receptor beta chains from the same sample are listed, as sequenced in a study of CD8 T cells in ankylosing spondylitis. Each CDR3 protein gets one entry after TCRdb re-called the 5' RACE reads with MiXCR. The sample yields more than 250,000 distinct CDR3 sequences, roughly 11% seen once. The specimen was blood, either unsorted or a sorted T cell fraction (not recorded which). The receptors were gathered from a female donor with ankylosing spondylitis or in good health (not recorded which).

The chain employs TRBV28 and TRBJ1-5, with unresolved D. This CDR3 has 14 amino acids. Trimming took off 6 bases at V and 9 bases at J, with 18 bases between the two ends. Germline loops: CDR1 MDHEN, CDR2 SYDVKM. In DNA form, the CDR3 reads TGTGCCAGCAGATTTCCGGGCCAAGGGAGGCCCCAGCATTTT. The encoded protein is CASRFPGQGRPQHF. The whole variable domain, remainder taken from reference TRBV28 and TRBJ1-5, is DVKVTQSSRYLVKRTGEKVFLECVQDMDHENMFWYRQDPGLGLRLIYFSYDVKMKEKGDIPEGYSVSREKKERFSLILESASTNQTSMYLCASRFPGQGRPQHFGDGTRLSIL.

There are many counts of this clonotype. This chain uses TRBV20-1 with TRBJ1-2, with D unclear. V lost 1 base and J lost 6, with 6 bases in between. The V gene's germline CDR1 is DFQATT and CDR2 SNEGSKA (reference sequence). This CDR3 contains 11 residues. This CDR3 reads CSARGSDGYTF. In DNA form, the CDR3 reads TGCAGTGCTAGAGGCTCTGATGGCTACACCTTC.

With respect to this clonotype: Since the CDR3 does not end with the conserved phenylalanine or tryptophan, this likely comes from a read error. V and J are TRBV3-1 and TRBJ2-3; a weak D match, TRBD2 (5 bases). The ends were cut back, 5 bases at V and 10 bases at J, with 16 bases in the middle. From germline, CDR1 is LGHDT and CDR2 YNNKEL (reference sequence). The CDR3 runs to 13 residues. CDR3 protein: CASSEDSYVPQYL. DNA of the CDR3: TGTGCCAGCAGCGAGGACTCTTACGTCCCGCAGTATTTA.

This clonotype occurred a few times. This chain joins TRBV18 and TRBJ2-7; 11 positions agree with TRBD2. V lost 3 bases and J lost 0; bases outside the gene matches: 4. This CDR3 has 16 residues. CDR1 and CDR2 (germline): KGHSH, LQKENI. The DNA for the CDR3 is TGTGCCAGCTCACCGGGACTAGCGGTAAACTCCTACGAGCAGTACTTC. Translating gives CASSPGLAVNSYEQYF.

This rearrangement joins TRBV4-2 to TRBJ2-3; 7 bases fit TRBD2. The CDR3 has 18 residues. V trimming: 0 bases; J trimming: 2 bases; junction bases outside the gene matches: 11. Germline-derived CDR1 and CDR2 are LGHNA and YNFKEQ. The CDR3 DNA follows: TGTGCCAGCAGCCAAGACTTCTCGGCTAGCGGAAACACAGATACGCAGTATTTT. It encodes CASSQDFSASGNTDTQYF.

This clonotype has ten or more counts. The J gene is TRBJ1-2, the V gene TRBV20-1; TRBD1 matches 7 bases. The CDR3 totals 12 residues. The junction had 5 bases not matched to a gene; V was cut back by 7 bases and J by 3 bases. CDR1 is DFQATT and CDR2 is SNEGSKA in the germline V gene (reference sequence). CDR3 protein: CSDEDRDYGYTF. CDR3 nucleotide sequence: TGCAGTGATGAAGACAGGGACTATGGCTACACCTTC.

This clonotype showed up many times. The chain combines TRBV24-1 with TRBJ1-5; D not resolved. Trimming took 7 bases from V and 4 from J, leaving 13 bases between them. This CDR3 region has 14 residues. From germline, CDR1 is KGHDR and CDR2 SFDVKD. CDR3 residues: CATSNDGRNQPQHF. CDR3 in DNA: TGTGCCACCAGCAATGACGGACGGAATCAGCCCCAGCATTTT.

This clonotype has ten or more counts. This rearrangement joins TRBV18 to TRBJ2-2, with 8 bases aligning to TRBD2. Germline V CDR1 and CDR2: KGHSH, LQKENI. The trim removed 0 bases at V and 1 base at J, leaving 7 bases unmatched. The CDR3 consists of 18 residues. CDR3 region: CASSPPGVAGKNTGELFF. In DNA form, the CDR3 reads TGTGCCAGCTCACCACCGGGAGTAGCGGGAAAGAACACCGGGGAGCTGTTTTTT.

This clonotype has at least ten counts. The chain employs TRBV5-1 and TRBJ2-2; D may be TRBD2 (5 bases). Germline CDR1 is SGHRS and CDR2 is YFSETQ. V lost 3 bases and J 3 bases, leaving 9 bases between the germline ends. The CDR3 is 14 amino acids. The CDR3 DNA reads TGCGCCAGCAGCTCAGCTAGCTACACCGGGGAGCTGTTTTTT. Its protein product is CASSSASYTGELFF.

A few counts support this clonotype. The chain carries TRBV7-9 and TRBJ1-5; D gene unclear. V shed 5 bases and J shed 7 bases, with 9 bases lying between them. CDR1 and CDR2 from the germline V gene are SEHNR and FQNEAQ (reference sequence). The CDR3 extends over 12 amino acids. CDR3 coding DNA: TGTGCCAGCAGCAGGGATATGCAGCCCCAGCATTTT. Translated: CASSRDMQPQHF.

This sequence joins TRBV28 and TRBJ2-7; D is unclear. Trimming took off 6 bases at V and 3 bases at J, with 9 bases between the two ends. This CDR3 region has 12 residues. Germline lookup yields CDR1 MDHEN and CDR2 SYDVKM. CDR3 amino acids: CASRESGYEQYF. In DNA form, the CDR3 reads TGTGCCAGCAGGGAGTCTGGCTACGAGCAGTACTTC.

V is TRBV7-2 and J is TRBJ2-7, with no clear D. The ends were cut back, 5 bases at V and 6 bases at J, with 17 bases in the middle. Germline assignment: CDR1 SGHTA and CDR2 FQGNSA. This CDR3 is 14 amino acids long. In nucleotides, the CDR3 is TGTGCCAGCAGCGGACCGATAGTATTTGGCGAGCAGTACTTC. This gives the protein CASSGPIVFGEQYF. The full variable domain, completed using reference TRBV7-2 and TRBJ2-7, is GAGVSQSPSNKVTEKGKDVELRCDPISGHTALYWYRQSLGQGLEFLIYFQGNSAPDKSGLPSDRFSAERTGGSVSTLTIQRTQQEDSAVYLCASSGPIVFGEQYFGPGTRLTVT.

V usage is TRBV18 and J usage is TRBJ2-1; D unresolved. The CDR3 loop spans 15 amino acids. Germline V gene sequence: CDR1 KGHSH, CDR2 LQKENI. The V end was cut by 3 bases, the J end by 5 bases, with 14 bases between. The CDR3 bases are TGTGCCAGCTCACCCTTAACCAAGATTAACAATGAGCAGTTCTTC. It is translated as CASSPLTKINNEQFF.

As to this clonotype: One base away lies a much larger clone, so this may be a sequencing read error. The chain recombines TRBV7-2 with TRBJ2-3; tentatively, D is TRBD2 (6 bases). Between the trimmed V and J ends, which lost 4 bases and 5 bases, there was a span of 19 bases. The CDR3 covers 16 residues. Per the germline V gene, CDR1 is SGHTA and CDR2 is FQGNSA. CDR3: CASSSPPSPGVDTQYF. CDR3 nucleotide sequence: TGTGCCAGCAGCTCCCCCCCGTCCCCGGGAGTAGATACGCAGTATTTT.

In its sample, this clonotype was seen many times. This chain uses TRBV20-1 with TRBJ2-2; 8 positions agree with TRBD2. The CDR3 has 17 amino acids. The V and J ends lost 6 bases and 7 bases, in that order; junction bases with no gene match: 19. The V gene's germline CDR1 is DFQATT and CDR2 SNEGSKA (reference sequence). CDR3 in DNA: TGCAGTGCGTACGGGGGGGCCCACGGCGGTCGTGTCGGGGAGCTGTTTTTT. This translates into CSAYGGAHGGRVGELFF.

The rearrangement links TRBV9 to TRBJ2-7; 7 bases align to TRBD1. The V and J ends lost 0 bases and 3 bases, in that order; junction bases with no gene match: 3. CDR3 size: 14 residues. CDR1 is SGDLS and CDR2 is YYNGEE in the germline V gene. As DNA, the CDR3 is TGTGCCAGCAGCGTAGATCCAGGGGGCTACGAGCAGTACTTC. Residues: CASSVDPGGYEQYF.

This chain links TRBV20-1 with TRBJ1-3; D remains unclear. V lost 6 bases and J lost 0, with 18 bases in between. Germline loops: CDR1 DFQATT, CDR2 SNEGSKA (reference sequence). The CDR3 is 16 residues long. This CDR3 reads CSANSGPKRSGNTIYF. The CDR3 DNA reads as TGCAGTGCGAATTCCGGGCCGAAGCGCTCTGGAAACACCATATATTTT.

This clonotype has at least ten counts. This rearrangement joins TRBV4-2 to TRBJ2-2, with D possibly being TRBD2 (6 bases). This CDR3 region has 14 residues. Germline CDR1 and CDR2: LGHNA and YNFKEQ. V lost 3 bases, J lost 3 bases, and 8 bases lay in between. The CDR3 is CASSQDYHTGELFF. CDR3 DNA sequence: TGTGCCAGCAGCCAGGACTATCACACCGGGGAGCTGTTTTTT.

This clonotype was found many times. This sequence joins TRBV7-2 and TRBJ1-2, with TRBD1 as a possible D gene (5 bases). Germline CDR1 reads SGHTA; CDR2 reads FQGNSA. The ends were cut back, 0 bases at V and 8 bases at J, with 16 bases in the middle. The CDR3 runs 15 residues. The CDR3 DNA sequence: TGTGCCAGCAGCTTAGCAGCACAGGTTATCGACGGCTACACCTTC. Amino acids: CASSLAAQVIDGYTF.

This clonotype has a count of ten or more. The chain is built from TRBV6-1 and TRBJ2-7; perhaps D is TRBD1 or TRBD2 (5 bases each). This CDR3 is 14 amino acids long. Germline-derived CDR1 and CDR2 are MNHNS and SASEGT. V gave up 6 bases and J gave up 1 base, with 13 bases separating them. The CDR3 region has the DNA TGTGCCAGCAGAACATGGGACGGTTCCTACGAGCAGTACTTC. This gives the protein CASRTWDGSYEQYF.